The clone carrying this TCR beta chain was observed many times. Its antigen is unidentified. The CDR3 is 13 amino acids. Germline values: CDR1 DFQATT, CDR2 SNEGSKA (reference sequence). The ends were cut back, 7 bases at V and 6 bases at J, with 16 bases in the middle. Previously described methods with listed TCR primers produced the bulk TCR libraries. TCRdb itself ran the PCR reads through MiXCR, one entry per CDR3 protein. Among about half a million distinct CDR3 sequences listed, over 20% were seen once. These data are taken from a study of molecular identifiers for immune sequencing clone quantification. Study observations and caveats: Under 1% of molecules in naive cells, but over 97% of effector molecules, belonged to clones above 20 RNA copies.

Sequencing libraries of naive CD8 cells derived from approximately 22,000 to 940,000 sorted cells with 10%, 30% or 50% RNA. Sample: naive CD8+ T cells from blood, with Jurkat cell RNA spiked in. The subset was: FACS-sorted CD8+CD4-CCR7+CD45RA+ naive T cells. The source of this sequence is a human donor in good health. Some libraries in this study had Jurkat cell RNA spiked in. The chain combines TRBV20-1 with TRBJ2-4, with D unclear. The CDR3 here is CSGFQVDRNIQYF. CDR3 nucleotides: TGCAGTGGCTTCCAAGTAGATAGAAACATTCAGTACTTC.